These 4 T cell receptor delta chains came from one sample sequenced in a study of gamma-delta T cells after stem cell transplantation. TCRdb re-processed the RT-PCR reads using CATT. The sample includes fewer than 2,000 delta-chain clones, 4% to 5.5% of them seen just once. Input material: gamma-delta T cells. Receptors originate from a human donor. It is not recorded whose cells these are; they may come from a transplant donor.

This chain joins TRDV2 and TRDJ1; tentatively, D is TRDD3 (6 bases). V was shortened by 0 bases and J by 6 bases, with 19 bases between the two germline ends. Germline CDR1 is GEAIGNYY and CDR2 is EKD. This CDR3 is built from 16 residues. The CDR3 spells CACDTVGDQQGNKLIF. CDR3 DNA sequence: TGTGCCTGTGACACCGTTGGGGATCAGCAGGGCAATAAACTCATCTTT.

Regarding this clone: A read error is likely here: a far larger clone is one base away. Other DNA sequences of this sample code for an identical CDR3. V gene TRDV2 combines with J gene TRDJ1; no clear D. The germline V and J ends were trimmed by 0 bases and 4 bases, with 17 bases remaining between them. The CDR3 is made up of 16 amino acids. Germline-derived CDR1 and CDR2 are GEAIGNYY and EKD. CDR3 nucleotide sequence: TGTGCCTGTGACACCGTCGCTGGAGGTACTCTCGATAAACTCATCTTT. It translates to CACDTVAGGTLDKLIF.

Remarks on this clone: Since a far larger clone is one base different, this is likely a read error. The same CDR3 arises from other DNA sequences in this sample as well. This chain joins TRDV2 and TRDJ1, with TRDD3 identical over 9 bases. The CDR3 loop spans 15 amino acids. Germline CDR1 is GEAIGNYY and CDR2 is EKD. The CDR3 sequence: CACEPLGDLTDKLIF. CDR3 bases: TGCGCCTGTGAACCACTGGGGGACCTCACCGATAAACTCATCTTT.

This clone was detected only a few times. The TCRdb protein comes from a much larger clone and disagrees with this DNA's translation at residues 6 and 12, likely due to a read error; the protein given here is derived from the DNA. The V gene is TRDV1, the J gene TRDJ1; 7 nucleotides match TRDD3. V was pared by 2 bases and J by 1 base, with 25 bases of the junction left unmatched. This CDR3 has 22 residues. Germline V gene sequence: CDR1 TSWWSYY, CDR2 QGS. The CDR3 reads CALGERPISYYGGIRGTDKLIF. Written as DNA, the CDR3 is TGTGCTCTTGGGGAAAGACCCATATCTTATTACGGGGGGATCAGGGGCACCGATAAACTCATCTTT.